The 10 T cell receptor beta chains reported below all come from one sample, sequenced in a study of naive and memory T cell subsets. Two oligonucleotides, mixed equimolar, formed the beta constant-region primer covering TRBC1 and TRBC2. TCRdb called the UMI-ligation and nested PCR reads again in MiXCR, with one record for every CDR3 protein. The table has roughly 91,000 distinct CDR3 sequences, around 13% seen once. Sequences were obtained from central memory CD4+ T cells from blood. These receptors all come from a human donor in good health.

This clonotype showed up many times. The rearrangement joins TRBV7-2 to TRBJ2-7, with D possibly being TRBD2 (7 bases). Germline values: CDR1 SGHTA, CDR2 FQGNSA. The CDR3 runs to 16 residues. With 5 bases removed from V and 6 bases from J, the gap between germline ends came to 23 bases. The CDR3 DNA follows: TGTGCCAGCAGCCCCGCAGCGGGACAACAACGGGGCGAGCAGTACTTC. This encodes CASSPAAGQQRGEQYF.

The sample holds a few counts of this clonotype. The chain employs TRBV5-6 and TRBJ2-2; 8 bases fit TRBD1. The CDR3 has 15 residues. J gave up 4 bases and V 1 base, and 3 bases lay outside the gene matches. Germline V gene lookup returns CDR1 SGHDT and CDR2 YYEEEE. The CDR3 region has the DNA TGTGCCAGCAGCTTGCCAGGGGGCGGCACCGGGGAGCTGTTTTTT. It specifies CASSLPGGGTGELFF.

This clonotype has just a few counts. The chain recombines TRBV6-6 with TRBJ1-1, with D maybe TRBD1 (6 bases). This CDR3 region has 16 residues. Trimming took off 4 bases at V and 0 bases at J, with 15 bases between the two ends. CDR1 and CDR2 from the germline V gene are MNHNY and SVGAGI (reference sequence). The CDR3: CASSLEGQPLNTEAFF. The CDR3 coding sequence is TGTGCCAGCAGTTTGGAAGGACAGCCTTTGAACACTGAAGCTTTCTTT.

V usage is TRBV4-3 and J usage is TRBJ2-3, with 8 bases lining up with TRBD1. Germline V lookup: CDR1 LGHNA, CDR2 YSLEER. This CDR3 spans 15 amino acids. V lost 4 bases to trimming and J lost 4 bases; unmatched junction nucleotides: 7. The CDR3 region is CASSPRTGSADTQYF. The CDR3 DNA is TGCGCCAGCAGCCCCCGGACAGGGAGTGCAGATACGCAGTATTTT.

This clonotype was detected a few times. The chain combines TRBV5-4 with TRBJ1-2; D is undetermined. The CDR3 runs 14 residues. CDR1 is SGHNT, CDR2 YYREEE, per germline (reference sequence). The V end was cut by 2 bases, the J end by 3 bases, with 11 bases between. The CDR3 loop is CASSFPRSDYGYTF. CDR3 coding DNA: TGTGCCAGCAGCTTTCCGAGGTCGGACTATGGCTACACCTTC.

The J gene is TRBJ1-4, the V gene TRBV7-2; TRBD1 matches at 7 bases. The CDR3 consists of 17 residues. CDR1 and CDR2 (germline): SGHTA, FQGNSA. V lost 1 base and J lost 7; bases outside the gene matches: 12. The CDR3 protein is CASSLGSYRGGGEKLFF. The CDR3 DNA is TGTGCCAGCAGCTTAGGGTCTTACAGGGGTGGGGGTGAAAAACTGTTTTTT.

This chain connects TRBV10-3 to TRBJ1-5; a weak D match, TRBD1 (6 bases). The CDR3 has 14 residues. V gave up 3 bases and J gave up 3 bases, with 9 bases separating them. Germline assignment: CDR1 ENHRY and CDR2 SYGVKD. CDR3 amino acids: CAISEGGNNQPQHF. The CDR3 bases are TGTGCCATCAGTGAAGGGGGGAACAATCAGCCCCAGCATTTT.

This chain uses TRBV12-3 or TRBV12-4 with TRBJ1-1; 7 bases map to TRBD1. V was clipped by 5 bases and J by 6 bases; unmatched bases: 3. The CDR3 extends over 12 amino acids. The CDR3 DNA follows: TGTGCCAGCAGTGGTAGGGGGCCTGAAGCTTTCTTT. Protein product: CASSGRGPEAFF.

This clonotype was seen repeatedly, ten times or more. The chain recombines TRBV18 with TRBJ2-1, with 9 nucleotides matching TRBD2. Germline V gene data show CDR1 as KGHSH and CDR2 as LQKENI. The CDR3 totals 16 residues. V was clipped by 1 base and J by 7 bases; unmatched bases: 8. DNA of the CDR3: TGTGCCAGCTCACCACAGGGTAGCGGGAGTGCGAATGAGCAGTTCTTC. Amino acids: CASSPQGSGSANEQFF. The full variable domain, its missing parts supplied by reference TRBV18 and TRBJ2-1, is NAGVMQNPRHLVRRRGQEARLRCSPMKGHSHVYWYRQLPEEGLKFMVYLQKENIIDESGMPKERFSAEFPKEGPSILRIQQVVRGDSAAYFCASSPQGSGSANEQFFGPGTRLTVL.

This clonotype turned up a few times. V and J are TRBV10-3 and TRBJ2-5; TRBD1 matches 9 bases. Germline-derived CDR1 and CDR2 are ENHRY and SYGVKD. J gave up 5 bases and V 8 bases, and 6 bases lay outside the gene matches. The CDR3 extends over 13 amino acids. CDR3 in amino acids: CAIGGDRDETQYF. Here the CDR3 DNA reads TGTGCCATCGGGGGGGACAGGGACGAGACCCAGTACTTC.